Given below is one TCR beta chain in context. This sample was taken from a study of CD8 T cells in Susac syndrome. About 0.5 to 1 ug RNA was reverse transcribed with random hexamers. MiXCR, run by TCRdb on the immunoSEQ multiplex PCR reads, gives a single entry per CDR3 protein. In the table there are 130,000 to 150,000 distinct CDR3 sequences, roughly 95% of which are singletons. CDR3 length: 12 amino acids. CDR1 is MDHEN, CDR2 SYDVKM, per germline. Trimming left V 7 bases short and J 5 bases short, with 12 bases between. Sequenced sample: CD4+ T cells from PBMCs. The sequence came from a human donor in good health. The rearrangement uses TRBV28 and TRBJ2-7; TRBD1 or TRBD2 may be the D gene (5 bases each). This chain's CDR3 is CASTSVGDEQYF. Here the CDR3 DNA reads TGTGCCAGCACTTCCGTGGGGGACGAGCAGTACTTC.